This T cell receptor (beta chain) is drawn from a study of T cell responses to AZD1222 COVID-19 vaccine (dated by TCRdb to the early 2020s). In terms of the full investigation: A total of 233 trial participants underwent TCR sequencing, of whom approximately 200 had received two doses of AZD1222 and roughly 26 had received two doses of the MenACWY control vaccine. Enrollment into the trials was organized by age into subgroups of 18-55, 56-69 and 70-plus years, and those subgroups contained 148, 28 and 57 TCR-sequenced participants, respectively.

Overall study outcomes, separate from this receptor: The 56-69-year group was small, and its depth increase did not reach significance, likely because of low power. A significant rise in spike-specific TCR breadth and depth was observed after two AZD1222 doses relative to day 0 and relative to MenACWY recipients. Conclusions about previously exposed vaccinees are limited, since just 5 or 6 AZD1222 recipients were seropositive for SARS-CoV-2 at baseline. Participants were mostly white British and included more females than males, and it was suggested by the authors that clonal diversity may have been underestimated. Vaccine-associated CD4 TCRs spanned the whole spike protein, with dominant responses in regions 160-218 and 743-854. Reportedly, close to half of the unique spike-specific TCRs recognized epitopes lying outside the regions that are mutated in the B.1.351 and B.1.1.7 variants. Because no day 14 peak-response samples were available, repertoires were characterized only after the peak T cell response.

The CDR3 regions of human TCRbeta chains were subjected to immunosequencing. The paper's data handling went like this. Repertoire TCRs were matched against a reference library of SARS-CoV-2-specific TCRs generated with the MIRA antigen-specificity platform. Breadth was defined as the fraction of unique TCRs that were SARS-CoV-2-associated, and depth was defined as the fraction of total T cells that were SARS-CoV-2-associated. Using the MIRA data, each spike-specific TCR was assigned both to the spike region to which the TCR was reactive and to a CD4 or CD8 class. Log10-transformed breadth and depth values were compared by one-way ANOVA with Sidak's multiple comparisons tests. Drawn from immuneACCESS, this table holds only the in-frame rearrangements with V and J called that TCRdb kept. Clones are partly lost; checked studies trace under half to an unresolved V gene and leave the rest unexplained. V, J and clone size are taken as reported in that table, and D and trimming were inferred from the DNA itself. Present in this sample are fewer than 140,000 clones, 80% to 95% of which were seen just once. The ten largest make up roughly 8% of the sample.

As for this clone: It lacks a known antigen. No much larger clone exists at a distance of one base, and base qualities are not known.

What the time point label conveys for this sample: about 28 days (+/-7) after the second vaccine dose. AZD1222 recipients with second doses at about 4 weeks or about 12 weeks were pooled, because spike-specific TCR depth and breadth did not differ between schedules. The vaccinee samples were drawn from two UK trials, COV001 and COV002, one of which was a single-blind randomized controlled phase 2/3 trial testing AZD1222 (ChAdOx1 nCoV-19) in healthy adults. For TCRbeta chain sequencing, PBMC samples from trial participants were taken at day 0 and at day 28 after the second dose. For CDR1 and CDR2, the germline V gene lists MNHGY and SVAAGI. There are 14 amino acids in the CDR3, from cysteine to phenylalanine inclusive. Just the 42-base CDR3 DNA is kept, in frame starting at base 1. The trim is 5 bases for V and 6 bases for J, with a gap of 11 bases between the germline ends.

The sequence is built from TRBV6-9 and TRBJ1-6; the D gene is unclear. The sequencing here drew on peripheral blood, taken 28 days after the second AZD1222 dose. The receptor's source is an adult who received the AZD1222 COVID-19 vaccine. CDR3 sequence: CASSRTAFNSPLHF. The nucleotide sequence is TGTGCCAGCAGTCGGACGGCCTTTAATTCACCCCTCCACTTT.